These 2 T cell receptor beta chains share one sample of origin, sequenced in a study of identical twins. TCRdb ran MiXCR on the 5' RACE reads and lists one entry per CDR3 protein. In the table there are roughly 230,000 distinct CDR3 sequences, 6.5% to 9.5% of which are singletons. This same sample was also part of a study on yellow fever vaccine responses in identical twins.

The sample was CD8+ T cells sorted from blood. These receptors came from a woman younger than 35 in good health.

The table lists this clonotype with many counts. The rearrangement links TRBV27 to TRBJ2-7; D remains ambiguous. CDR1 and CDR2 (germline): MNHEY, SMNVEV (reference sequence). The CDR3 spans 16 residues. Trimming took 7 bases from V and 4 from J, leaving 23 bases between them. The CDR3 loop is CASKGRSGRAMYEQYF. In DNA form, the CDR3 reads TGTGCCAGCAAAGGTCGGTCGGGTCGGGCTATGTACGAGCAGTACTTC.

This clonotype was seen only a few times. The V call is TRBV27, the J call TRBJ2-7; D gene uncertain. Germline lookup yields CDR1 MNHEY and CDR2 SMNVEV (reference sequence). V lost 2 bases to trimming and J lost 2 bases, with 7 bases between them. The length of the CDR3 is 13 residues. In nucleotides, the CDR3 is TGTGCCAGCAGTTTAGGCTCCACCTACGAGCAGTACTTC. This encodes CASSLGSTYEQYF.